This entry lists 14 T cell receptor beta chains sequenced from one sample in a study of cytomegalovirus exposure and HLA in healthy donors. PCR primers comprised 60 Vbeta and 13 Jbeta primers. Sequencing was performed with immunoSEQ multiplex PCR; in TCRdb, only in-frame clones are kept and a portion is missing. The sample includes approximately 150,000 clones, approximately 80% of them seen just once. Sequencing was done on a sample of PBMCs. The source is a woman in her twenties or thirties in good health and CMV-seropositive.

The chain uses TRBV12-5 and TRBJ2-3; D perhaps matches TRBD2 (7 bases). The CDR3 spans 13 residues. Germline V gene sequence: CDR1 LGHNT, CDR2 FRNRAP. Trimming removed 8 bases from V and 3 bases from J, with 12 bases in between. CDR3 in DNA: TGTGCTAGTAGGAGGGGGGGGACAGATACGCAGTATTTT. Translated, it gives CASRRGGTDTQYF.

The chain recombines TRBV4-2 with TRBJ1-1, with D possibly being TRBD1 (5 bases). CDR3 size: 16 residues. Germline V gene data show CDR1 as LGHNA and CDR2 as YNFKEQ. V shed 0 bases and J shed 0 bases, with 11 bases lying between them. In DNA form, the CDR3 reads TGTGCCAGCAGCCAAGATGACGGGGGGGTGAACACTGAAGCTTTCTTT. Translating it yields CASSQDDGGVNTEAFF.

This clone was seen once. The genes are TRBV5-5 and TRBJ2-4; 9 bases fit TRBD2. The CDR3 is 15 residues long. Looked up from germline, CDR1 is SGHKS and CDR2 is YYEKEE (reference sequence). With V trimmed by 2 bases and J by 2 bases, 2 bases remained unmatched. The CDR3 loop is CASSFAGGPKNIQYF. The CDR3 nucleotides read TGTGCCAGCAGCTTCGCGGGGGGGCCCAAAAACATTCAGTACTTC.

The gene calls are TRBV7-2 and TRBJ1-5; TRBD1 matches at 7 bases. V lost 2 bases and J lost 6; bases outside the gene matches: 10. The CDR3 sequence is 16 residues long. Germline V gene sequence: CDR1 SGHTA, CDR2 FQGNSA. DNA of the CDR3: TGTGCCAGCAGCTTAAAGTTCGGGACAGTCTCTCAGCCCCAGCATTTT. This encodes CASSLKFGTVSQPQHF.

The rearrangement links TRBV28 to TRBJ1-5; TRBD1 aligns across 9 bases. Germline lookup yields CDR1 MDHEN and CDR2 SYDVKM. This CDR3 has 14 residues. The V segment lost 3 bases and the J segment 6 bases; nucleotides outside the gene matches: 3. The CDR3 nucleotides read TGTGCCAGCAGTTTTTTGGGACAGGGTCAGCCCCAGCATTTT. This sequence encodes CASSFLGQGQPQHF.

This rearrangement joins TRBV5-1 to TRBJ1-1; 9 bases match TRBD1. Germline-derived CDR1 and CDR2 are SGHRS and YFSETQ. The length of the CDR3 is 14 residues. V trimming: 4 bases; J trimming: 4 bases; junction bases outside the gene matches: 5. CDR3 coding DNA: TGCGCCAGCAGCCCACAGGGGGCCGGCACTGAAGCTTTCTTT. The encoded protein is CASSPQGAGTEAFF. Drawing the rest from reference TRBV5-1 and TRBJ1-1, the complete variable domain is KAGVTQTPRYLIKTRGQQVTLSCSPISGHRSVSWYQQTPGQGLQFLFEYFSETQRNKGNFPGRFSGRQFSNSRSEMNVSTLELGDSALYLCASSPQGAGTEAFFGQGTRLTVV.

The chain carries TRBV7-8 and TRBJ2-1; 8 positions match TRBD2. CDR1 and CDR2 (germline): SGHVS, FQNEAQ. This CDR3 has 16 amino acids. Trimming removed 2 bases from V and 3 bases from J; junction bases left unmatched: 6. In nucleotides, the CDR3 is TGTGCCAGCAGCTTACGAAGCGGGGGACTCTACAATGAGCAGTTCTTC. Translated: CASSLRSGGLYNEQFF. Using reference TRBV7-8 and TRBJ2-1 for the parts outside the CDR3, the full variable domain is GAGVSQSPRYKVAKRGQDVALRCDPISGHVSLFWYQQALGQGPEFLTYFQNEAQLDKSGLPSDRFFAERPEGSVSTLKIQRTQQEDSAVYLCASSLRSGGLYNEQFFGPGTRLTVL.

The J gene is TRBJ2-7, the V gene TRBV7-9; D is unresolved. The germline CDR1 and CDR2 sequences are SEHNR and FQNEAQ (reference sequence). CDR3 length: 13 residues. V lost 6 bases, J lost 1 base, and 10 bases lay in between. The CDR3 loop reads CASRGSSSYEQYF. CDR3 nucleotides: TGTGCCAGCAGGGGTAGCAGTTCCTACGAGCAGTACTTC.

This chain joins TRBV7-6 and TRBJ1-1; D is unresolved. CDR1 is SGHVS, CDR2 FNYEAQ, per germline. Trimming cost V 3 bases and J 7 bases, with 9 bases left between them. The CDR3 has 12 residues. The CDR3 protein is CASSLEGGEAFF. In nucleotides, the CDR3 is TGTGCCAGCAGCTTGGAGGGCGGTGAAGCTTTCTTT.

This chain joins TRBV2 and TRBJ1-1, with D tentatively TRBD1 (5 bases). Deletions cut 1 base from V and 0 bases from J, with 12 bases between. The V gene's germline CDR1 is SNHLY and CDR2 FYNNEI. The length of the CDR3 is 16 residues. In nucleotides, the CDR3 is TGTGCCAGCAGTGAAGAAGGCAGGGCATTGAACACTGAAGCTTTCTTT. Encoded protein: CASSEEGRALNTEAFF. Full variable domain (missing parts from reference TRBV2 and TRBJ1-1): EPEVTQTPSHQVTQMGQEVILRCVPISNHLYFYWYRQILGQKVEFLVSFYNNEISEKSEIFDDQFSVERPDGSNFTLKIRSTKLEDSAMYFCASSEEGRALNTEAFFGQGTRLTVV.

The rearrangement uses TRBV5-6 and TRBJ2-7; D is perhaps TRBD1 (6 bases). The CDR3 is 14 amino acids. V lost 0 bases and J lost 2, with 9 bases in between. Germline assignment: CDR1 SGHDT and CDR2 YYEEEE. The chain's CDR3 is CASSLGAGAYEQYF. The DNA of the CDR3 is TGTGCCAGCAGCTTGGGAGCAGGGGCCTACGAGCAGTACTTC.

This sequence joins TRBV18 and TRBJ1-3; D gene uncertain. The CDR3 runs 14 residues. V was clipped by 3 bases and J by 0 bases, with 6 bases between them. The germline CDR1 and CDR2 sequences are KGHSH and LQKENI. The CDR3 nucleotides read TGTGCCAGCTCACCTCGGAGCTCTGGAAACACCATATATTTT. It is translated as CASSPRSSGNTIYF.

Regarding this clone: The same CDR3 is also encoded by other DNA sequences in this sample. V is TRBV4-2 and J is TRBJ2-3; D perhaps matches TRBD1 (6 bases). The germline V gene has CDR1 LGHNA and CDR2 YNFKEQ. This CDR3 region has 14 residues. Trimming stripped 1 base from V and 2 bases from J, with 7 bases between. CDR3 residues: CASSQGQDTDTQYF. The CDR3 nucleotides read TGTGCCAGCAGCCAAGGACAGGACACAGATACGCAGTATTTT.

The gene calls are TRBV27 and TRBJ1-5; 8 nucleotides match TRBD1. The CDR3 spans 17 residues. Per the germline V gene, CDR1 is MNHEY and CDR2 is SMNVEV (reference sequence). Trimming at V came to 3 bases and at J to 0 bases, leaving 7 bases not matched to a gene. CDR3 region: CASSFYGTGVSNQPQHF. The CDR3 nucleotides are TGTGCCAGCAGTTTCTACGGGACAGGAGTTAGCAATCAGCCCCAGCATTTT.